This TCR beta chain emerged from a study of OX40 agonist ivuxolimab in advanced cancers. The wider study: Three patients got partial responses; one had hepatocellular carcinoma and two had cutaneous melanoma. Regarding the study as a whole: On average, CD8+ T cells had more expanded clones than CD4+.

Germline loops: CDR1 SGHDT, CDR2 YYEEEE. The CDR3 covers 13 residues. V lost 4 bases, J lost 4 bases, and 11 bases lay in between. About this clone itself: What it binds is not known.

The assay was immunoSEQ multiplex PCR, and TCRdb's table has in-frame clones only and misses some. Here the sample spans tens of thousands of clones, 80% being singletons. This clonotype originated in an adult with an advanced solid tumor such as melanoma, head and neck, liver or kidney cancer. Material: CD4+ or CD8+ T cells sorted from blood, obtained in a trial of the OX40 agonist ivuxolimab. The rearrangement joins TRBV5-6 to TRBJ1-2; D is uncertain. The CDR3 sequence is CASSQTNAYGYTF. The DNA of the CDR3 is TGTGCCAGCAGCCAGACAAATGCCTATGGCTACACCTTC.